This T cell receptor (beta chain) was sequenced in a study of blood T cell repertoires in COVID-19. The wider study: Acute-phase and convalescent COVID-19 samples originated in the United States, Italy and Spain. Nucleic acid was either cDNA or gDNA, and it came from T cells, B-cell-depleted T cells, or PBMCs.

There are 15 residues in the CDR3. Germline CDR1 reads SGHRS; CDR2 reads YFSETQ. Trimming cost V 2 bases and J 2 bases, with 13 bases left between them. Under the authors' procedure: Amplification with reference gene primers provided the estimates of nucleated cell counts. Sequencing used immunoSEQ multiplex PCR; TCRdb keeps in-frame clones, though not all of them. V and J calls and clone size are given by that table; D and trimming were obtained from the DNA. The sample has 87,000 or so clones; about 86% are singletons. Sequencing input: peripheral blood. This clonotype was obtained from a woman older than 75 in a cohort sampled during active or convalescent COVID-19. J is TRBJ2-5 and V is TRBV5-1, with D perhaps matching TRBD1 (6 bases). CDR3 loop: CASSFIEGGQETQYF. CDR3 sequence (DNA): TGCGCCAGCAGCTTCATAGAAGGGGGACAAGAGACCCAGTACTTC.